This TCR beta chain came from a study of blood T cells in healthy people across ages. Then a second PCR, running roughly 7 to 12 cycles, was carried out with a sample-barcoded 5' primer and a J-beta primer mix. A single record per CDR3 protein comes from TCRdb applying MiXCR to the 5' RACE reads. The sample holds about 1,400,000 distinct CDR3 sequences, approximately 59% seen once. The table lists this clonotype with a few counts. CDR1 is SQVTM, CDR2 ANQGSEA, per germline. The trim removed 5 bases at V and 7 bases at J, leaving 4 bases unmatched. The CDR3 is 13 residues long. Sequencing input: blood. V and J are TRBV29-1 and TRBJ1-4; 10 bases line up with TRBD1. The sequence came from a man aged 18 to 30 in good health. Here the CDR3 DNA reads TGCAGCGTTCGAGACAGGGGGCTTGAAAAACTGTTTTTT. This sequence encodes CSVRDRGLEKLFF.